Below, 2 T cell receptor beta chains from the same sample are listed, as sequenced in a study of T cells in Graves' hyperthyroidism and ophthalmopathy. From RNA transcripts, TCR beta CDR3 regions were amplified. HTBI primers drove first-round RT-PCR of the TCR CDR3. TCRdb analysed the multiplex PCR reads with MiXCR anew, one entry per CDR3 protein. The sample contains some 250,000 distinct CDR3 sequences, more than 14% of which appear only once. The sequencing input was blood. These receptors were collected from a middle-aged woman with Graves' hyperthyroidism that later progressed to Graves' ophthalmopathy.

This rearrangement joins TRBV28 to TRBJ2-3; possibly TRBD1 for D (6 bases). The CDR3 is 13 amino acids. Germline assignment: CDR1 MDHEN and CDR2 SYDVKM. The ends were cut back, 10 bases at V and 0 bases at J, with 11 bases in the middle. The CDR3: CATKTGSTDTQYF. The CDR3 DNA follows: TGTGCCACCAAGACAGGTAGCACAGATACGCAGTATTTT.

This clonotype was seen at least ten times. The chain is built from TRBV7-3 and TRBJ2-1; 9 bases are shared with TRBD1. The trim removed 4 bases at V and 12 bases at J, leaving 7 bases unmatched. Germline V lookup: CDR1 SGHTA, CDR2 FQGTGA. There are 13 residues in the CDR3. As DNA, the CDR3 is TGTGCCAGCAGCTCGGACAGGGGAGGAGGGCAGTTCTTC. Residues: CASSSDRGGGQFF.